The next 20 T cell receptor beta chains were all read from a single sample in a study of radiation and T cells in renal cell carcinoma (TCRdb year 2020). The time point label for this specimen denotes: blood 4 weeks post-SBRT, at nephrectomy. In the paper's terms, the treatment or condition label means: 15 Gy SBRT to primary tumor, nephrectomy 4 weeks later. The method was the immunoSEQ multiplex PCR assay. Imported from immuneACCESS, the table was reduced by TCRdb to in-frame sequences with V and J called. These copies leave out some clones; in studies compared against another copy, an unresolved V gene accounts for under half, and the cause of the remainder is not known. The sample yields roughly 160,000 clones; 88% were counted once. About 11% of the sample belongs to the ten largest clones. The input for sequencing was blood, taken from a patient whose treatment included radiotherapy and nephrectomy. These receptors were collected from a woman aged 45 to 65 with renal cell carcinoma.

The chain is built from TRBV19 and TRBJ2-4; 10 nucleotides line up with TRBD2. There are 14 residues in the CDR3. V dropped 4 bases and J dropped 6; count of bases not matched to a gene: 3. The germline V gene has CDR1 LNHDA and CDR2 SQIVND (reference sequence). The CDR3 DNA reads as TGTGCCAGTAGTAAGCGGGGGGGCGGAAACATTCAGTACTTC. This codes for CASSKRGGGNIQYF. The variable domain in full, completed from reference TRBV19 and TRBJ2-4, reads DGGITQSPKYLFRKEGQNVTLSCEQNLNHDAMYWYRQDPGQGLRLIYYSQIVNDFQKGDIAEGYSVSREKKESFPLTVTSAQKNPTAFYLCASSKRGGGNIQYFGAGTRLSVL.

The chain joins TRBV2 to TRBJ2-3; D not certain. V lost 4 bases and J 0 bases, leaving 11 bases between the germline ends. This CDR3 has 15 residues. The V gene's germline CDR1 is SNHLY and CDR2 FYNNEI. The CDR3: CASSGDQTSTDTQYF. CDR3 nucleotides: TGTGCCAGCAGTGGAGACCAGACTAGCACAGATACGCAGTATTTT.

The chain uses TRBV5-4 and TRBJ2-7, with 7 bases identical to TRBD1. The CDR3 spans 14 residues. CDR1 and CDR2 (germline): SGHNT, YYREEE (reference sequence). The junction had 7 bases not matched to a gene; V was cut back by 5 bases and J by 2 bases. As DNA, the CDR3 is TGTGCCAGCAGACCCGAAACAGGGGCCTACGAGCAGTACTTC. It yields the protein CASRPETGAYEQYF.

The V gene is TRBV11-1, the J gene TRBJ1-1; D ambiguous. Trimming removed 6 bases at V and 5 bases at J, with 13 bases between. This CDR3 is built from 13 residues. Per germline, CDR1 SGHAT and CDR2 FQDESV (reference sequence). DNA of the CDR3: TGTGCCAGCAGGAGAGGAGGAGGAACTGAAGCTTTCTTT. Translating it yields CASRRGGGTEAFF.

The chain is built from TRBV5-1 and TRBJ1-1; 7 bases align to TRBD1. V trimming: 3 bases; J trimming: 6 bases; junction bases outside the gene matches: 14. In germline, CDR1 is SGHRS, CDR2 YFSETQ. This CDR3 has 16 residues. The CDR3 is CASSSRDSRVGAEAFF. CDR3 sequence (DNA): TGCGCCAGCAGCTCGAGGGACAGCCGGGTGGGCGCTGAAGCTTTCTTT.

This clone came up a few times. The chain joins TRBV11-2 to TRBJ1-6; D is uncertain. The length of the CDR3 is 13 residues. V was cut by 5 bases and J by 7 bases, with 9 bases left in between. Germline lookup yields CDR1 SGHAT and CDR2 FQNNGV. The CDR3, as DNA: TGTGCCAGCAGCCCGTCGTCGAATTCACCCCTCCACTTT. Encoded protein: CASSPSSNSPLHF.

The V gene is TRBV6-5, the J gene TRBJ1-2; 9 bases fit TRBD1. Germline assignment: CDR1 MNHEY and CDR2 SVGAGI. The trim removed 6 bases at V and 6 bases at J, leaving 8 bases unmatched. The CDR3 has 14 amino acids. The chain's CDR3 is CASSRPGTGNGYTF. The CDR3 DNA follows: TGTGCCAGCAGCCGTCCCGGGACAGGGAATGGCTACACCTTC.

The chain links TRBV7-9 to TRBJ2-2; D ambiguous. The V gene lost 0 bases and the J gene lost 11 bases, with 4 bases spanning the gap. This CDR3 has 11 amino acids. The germline CDR1 and CDR2 sequences are SEHNR and FQNEAQ (reference sequence). The CDR3 nucleotides read TGTGCCAGCAGCTTAGCTGTAGAGCTGTTTTTT. Amino acids: CASSLAVELFF. Combining the CDR3 with reference TRBV7-9 and TRBJ2-2 gives the whole variable domain DTGVSQNPRHKITKRGQNVTFRCDPISEHNRLYWYRQTLGQGPEFLTYFQNEAQLEKSRLLSDRFSAERPKGSFSTLEIQRTEQGDSAMYLCASSLAVELFFGEGSRLTVL.

V is TRBV19 and J is TRBJ1-5, with D hard to call. Germline V gene lookup returns CDR1 LNHDA and CDR2 SQIVND (reference sequence). V lost 5 bases and J lost 3, with 11 bases in between. The CDR3 is 14 amino acids. CDR3 sequence (DNA): TGTGCCAGTAGTTCCCAGTTGGTCAATCAGCCCCAGCATTTT. Its translation is CASSSQLVNQPQHF.

The chain joins TRBV7-2 to TRBJ1-5; perhaps TRBD1 as D (6 bases). The length of the CDR3 is 14 residues. Deletions cut 1 base from V and 5 bases from J, with 9 bases between. Germline V lookup: CDR1 SGHTA, CDR2 FQGNSA. The CDR3 reads CASSLEPGDQPQHF. In DNA, the CDR3 is TGTGCCAGCAGCTTAGAACCAGGGGATCAGCCCCAGCATTTT.

The chain uses TRBV25-1 and TRBJ1-5; D remains unclear. CDR1 and CDR2 (germline): MGHDK, SYGVNS. Trimming shortened V by 4 bases and J by 0 bases, and 10 bases separated the two germline ends. The CDR3 runs 15 residues. The CDR3 is CASSGTATSNQPQHF. CDR3 bases: TGTGCCAGCAGTGGAACAGCAACTAGCAATCAGCCCCAGCATTTT.

The V call is TRBV18, the J call TRBJ1-1, with D possibly TRBD1 on 5 matching bases. Germline V gene sequence: CDR1 KGHSH, CDR2 LQKENI. The length of the CDR3 is 15 residues. V was shortened by 3 bases and J by 5 bases, with 16 bases between the two germline ends. The CDR3: CASSPMLGTETEAFF. Here the CDR3 DNA reads TGTGCCAGCTCACCCATGTTAGGGACGGAGACTGAAGCTTTCTTT. The complete variable domain, with remaining parts taken from reference TRBV18 and TRBJ1-1, reads NAGVMQNPRHLVRRRGQEARLRCSPMKGHSHVYWYRQLPEEGLKFMVYLQKENIIDESGMPKERFSAEFPKEGPSILRIQQVVRGDSAAYFCASSPMLGTETEAFFGQGTRLTVV.

This sequence joins TRBV9 and TRBJ2-3, with 8 bases identical to TRBD2. The CDR3 loop spans 16 amino acids. CDR1 is SGDLS and CDR2 is YYNGEE in the germline V gene. J was trimmed by 1 base and V by 0 bases; bases with no gene match: 4. This CDR3 is CASSVGEAGGTDTQYF. The CDR3 nucleotides are TGTGCCAGCAGCGTAGGGGAAGCGGGAGGCACAGATACGCAGTATTTT. The complete variable domain, with remaining parts taken from reference TRBV9 and TRBJ2-3, reads DSGVTQTPKHLITATGQRVTLRCSPRSGDLSVYWYQQSLDQGLQFLIQYYNGEERAKGNILERFSAQQFPDLHSELNLSSLELGDSALYFCASSVGEAGGTDTQYFGPGTRLTVL.

V gene TRBV19 combines with J gene TRBJ2-5; D unclear. CDR3 length: 13 residues. Trimming cost V 3 bases and J 9 bases, with 14 bases left between them. CDR1 and CDR2 (germline): LNHDA, SQIVND (reference sequence). In DNA form, the CDR3 reads TGTGCCAGTAGTATTCCCCCAGTGGGGTCCCAGTACTTC. Translation gives CASSIPPVGSQYF.

This chain joins TRBV6-6 and TRBJ1-2; D perhaps matches TRBD1 (6 bases). V dropped 10 bases and J dropped 4 bases, with 10 bases sitting between them. The germline V gene has CDR1 MNHNY and CDR2 SVGAGI (reference sequence). The CDR3 contains 11 residues. CDR3 bases: TGTGCCACCTCGACAGGCTATGGCTACACCTTC. Encoded protein: CATSTGYGYTF.

A single count supports this clone. V gene TRBV19 combines with J gene TRBJ1-5; the D gene is possibly TRBD1 (5 bases). This CDR3 comprises 12 residues. The germline gives CDR1 LNHDA, CDR2 SQIVND (reference sequence). Trimming took off 5 bases at V and 5 bases at J, with 7 bases between the two ends. The CDR3 loop reads CASSGGYQPQHF. The CDR3 DNA sequence: TGTGCCAGTAGTGGGGGTTATCAGCCCCAGCATTTT.

CDR3 sequence (DNA): TGCGCCAGCAGCTTGGGCCCAGGGGGTACTGGAAACACCATATATTTT. Its translation is CASSLGPGGTGNTIYF. The chain is built from TRBV5-1 and TRBJ1-3, with 7 bases that match TRBD1. Germline lookup yields CDR1 SGHRS and CDR2 YFSETQ. The junction had 5 bases not matched to a gene; V was cut back by 0 bases and J by 2 bases. The CDR3 sequence is 16 residues long.

The gene calls are TRBV25-1 and TRBJ2-1; 8 bases map to TRBD2. J was trimmed by 0 bases and V by 4 bases; bases with no gene match: 5. Germline CDR1 and CDR2: MGHDK and SYGVNS. The CDR3 extends over 16 amino acids. CDR3 residues: CASSALAGSSYNEQFF. The CDR3 DNA sequence: TGTGCCAGCAGTGCCTTAGCGGGGAGCTCCTACAATGAGCAGTTCTTC.

V is TRBV7-3 and J is TRBJ1-1; 10 bases agree with TRBD1. After removal of 1 base from V and 0 bases from J, the junction contained 2 bases not matched to a gene. This CDR3 is 16 amino acids long. Germline V gene data show CDR1 as SGHTA and CDR2 as FQGTGA. The CDR3 nucleotides read TGTGCCAGCAGCTTAATCGGGACAGGGGTGAACACTGAAGCTTTCTTT. It is translated as CASSLIGTGVNTEAFF.

In nucleotides, the CDR3 is TGCGCCAGCAGCTCTGCAGGGGGGGACACAAGTGGGGAGACCCAGTACTTC. This codes for CASSSAGGDTSGETQYF. This chain connects TRBV5-1 to TRBJ2-5, with D perhaps being TRBD1 or TRBD2 (7 bases each). Between the trimmed V and J ends, which lost 3 bases and 5 bases, there was a span of 23 bases. The CDR3 loop spans 17 amino acids. Germline CDR1 is SGHRS and CDR2 is YFSETQ.